The 21 T cell receptor beta chains in this list originate from one sample, sequenced in a study of Ad26.COV2.S vaccination and SARS-CoV-2 variants. Treatment specified: 15 to 20 received Ad26.COV2.S at low or high dose, single or two shots; about 5 received placebo; per-sample allocation not given. Samples came from day 63 after the first vaccine or placebo injection. Produced via immunoSEQ multiplex PCR; TCRdb's table is partial and in-frame only. The sample holds around 300,000 clones; around 90% are singletons and the top ten take 4.5% to 7%. Sample: peripheral blood, taken in a trial of Ad26.COV2.S vaccine versus placebo. The receptors come from a person between 18 and 65 years old who received the Ad26.COV2.S COVID-19 vaccine or a placebo.

The chain has TRBV4-2 and TRBJ2-7, with D tentatively TRBD1 (6 bases). The CDR3 consists of 15 residues. Trimming left V 1 base short and J 3 bases short, with 13 bases between. Germline CDR1 is LGHNA and CDR2 is YNFKEQ. The CDR3 bases are TGTGCCAGCAGCCAAGCAGACCTAGGGGGCTACGAGCAGTACTTC. Its protein is CASSQADLGGYEQYF.

The table lists this clone with a count of one. The chain carries TRBV7-9 and TRBJ2-5, with 11 nucleotides matching TRBD1. V lost 1 base and J lost 0; bases outside the gene matches: 7. The CDR3 loop spans 18 amino acids. Germline values: CDR1 SEHNR, CDR2 FQNEAQ (reference sequence). CDR3 nucleotides: TGTGCCAGCAGCTTAGGGTACGGGACAGGGGGGTACCAAGAGACCCAGTACTTC. This translates into CASSLGYGTGGYQETQYF.

The V and J genes are TRBV7-8 and TRBJ1-2; D may be TRBD1 (5 bases). Germline CDR1 reads SGHVS; CDR2 reads FQNEAQ. CDR3 size: 14 residues. Trimming removed 3 bases from V and 1 base from J, with 9 bases in between. The CDR3 DNA reads TGTGCCAGCAGCTTGGGGGATCTTAACTATGGCTACACCTTC. Amino acids: CASSLGDLNYGYTF.

This chain joins TRBV19 and TRBJ2-5; D not resolved. The CDR3 spans 11 residues. From germline, CDR1 is LNHDA and CDR2 SQIVND (reference sequence). The ends were cut back, 5 bases at V and 4 bases at J, with 5 bases in the middle. Here the CDR3 DNA reads TGTGCCAGTAGTGCCGCAGAGACCCAGTACTTC. Protein: CASSAAETQYF.

This clone was seen just once. The V call is TRBV6-5, the J call TRBJ1-1, with D possibly TRBD1 on 5 matching bases. Between the trimmed V and J ends, which lost 5 bases and 10 bases, there was a span of 23 bases. This CDR3 is 15 amino acids long. The germline CDR1 and CDR2 sequences are MNHEY and SVGAGI. Here the CDR3 reads CASSPGPGLILGAFF. CDR3 bases: TGTGCCAGCAGTCCCGGACCGGGACTTATATTAGGAGCTTTCTTT.

This chain links TRBV15 with TRBJ2-4, with 16 bases fitting TRBD2. The trim removed 6 bases at V and 0 bases at J, leaving 8 bases unmatched. Per the germline V gene, CDR1 is LNHNV and CDR2 is YYDKDF (reference sequence). The CDR3 has 19 residues. The CDR3, as DNA: TGTGCCACCAGTAACCCGGGACTAGCGGGAGGGGGAGCCAAAAACATTCAGTACTTC. This codes for CATSNPGLAGGGAKNIQYF.

This sequence joins TRBV19 and TRBJ2-6; 7 nucleotides align to TRBD1. This CDR3 spans 18 amino acids. Germline CDR1 is LNHDA and CDR2 is SQIVND (reference sequence). Trimming took 4 bases from V and 0 from J; bases not matched to a gene: 9. CDR3 nucleotides: TGTGCCAGTAGTACTTACAGGGGCCGGGGCTCTGGGGCCAACGTCCTGACTTTC. This codes for CASSTYRGRGSGANVLTF.

The V gene is TRBV27, the J gene TRBJ2-1, with D perhaps TRBD1 or TRBD2 (5 bases each). Trimming shortened V by 4 bases and J by 1 base, and 14 bases separated the two germline ends. In germline, CDR1 is MNHEY, CDR2 SMNVEV (reference sequence). The CDR3 loop spans 16 amino acids. The CDR3 protein is CASSSVRDLSYNEQFF. The CDR3, as DNA: TGTGCCAGCAGTTCCGTCCGGGACCTATCCTACAATGAGCAGTTCTTC.

The rearrangement joins TRBV7-9 to TRBJ1-1, with D possibly being TRBD1 (6 bases). V was cut by 8 bases and J by 3 bases, with 16 bases left in between. CDR1 is SEHNR, CDR2 FQNEAQ, per germline (reference sequence). The CDR3 length is 14 residues. The CDR3 loop is CASSWTVQDTEAFF. The CDR3 region has the DNA TGTGCCAGCTCCTGGACAGTCCAGGACACTGAAGCTTTCTTT.

The chain recombines TRBV6-5 with TRBJ1-4; D remains unclear. Trimming cost V 0 bases and J 4 bases, with 9 bases left between them. The length of the CDR3 is 15 residues. The germline CDR1 and CDR2 sequences are MNHEY and SVGAGI. The CDR3 here is CASSYSGRLNEKLFF. In DNA form, the CDR3 reads TGTGCCAGCAGTTACTCGGGCAGACTTAATGAAAAACTGTTTTTT.

This chain connects TRBV19 to TRBJ1-2; 9 positions agree with TRBD1. This CDR3 has 13 amino acids. J gave up 3 bases and V 7 bases, and 3 bases lay outside the gene matches. CDR1 and CDR2 (germline): LNHDA, SQIVND (reference sequence). The chain's CDR3 is CASKDRGDYGYTF. CDR3 nucleotides: TGTGCCAGTAAGGACAGGGGCGACTATGGCTACACCTTC.

This clone was seen just once. The J gene is TRBJ2-1, the V gene TRBV19; 10 positions agree with TRBD1. The V and J ends lost 7 bases and 2 bases, in that order; junction bases with no gene match: 5. The length of the CDR3 is 15 residues. Germline lookup yields CDR1 LNHDA and CDR2 SQIVND (reference sequence). CDR3 region: CASNPGQGPYNEQFF. The CDR3 nucleotides read TGTGCCAGTAATCCGGGACAGGGGCCCTACAATGAGCAGTTCTTC.

The V call is TRBV5-4, the J call TRBJ2-5; D might be TRBD1 or TRBD2, each matching 5 bases. CDR3 size: 16 residues. The V end was cut by 4 bases, the J end by 4 bases, with 20 bases between. Germline V gene data show CDR1 as SGHNT and CDR2 as YYREEE (reference sequence). CDR3 DNA: TGTGCCAGCAGCAAAAGGGATTATGGGGCGGGAGAGACCCAGTACTTC. Its protein product is CASSKRDYGAGETQYF.

The CDR3 region is CASSPRTGVYNSPLHF. The CDR3 nucleotides are TGTGCCAGTAGTCCCCGGACAGGGGTCTATAATTCACCCCTCCACTTT. The chain couples TRBV19 to TRBJ1-6, with 9 bases lining up with TRBD1. The trim removed 5 bases at V and 3 bases at J, leaving 5 bases unmatched. The CDR3 is 16 amino acids. Germline loops: CDR1 LNHDA, CDR2 SQIVND (reference sequence).

This rearrangement joins TRBV18 to TRBJ2-2; 10 nucleotides match TRBD1. Germline V gene lookup returns CDR1 KGHSH and CDR2 LQKENI. Trimming took 6 bases from V and 2 from J; bases not matched to a gene: 6. The CDR3 is 16 residues long. CDR3 DNA sequence: TGTGCCAGCTCCAGGACAGGGGGAATTAACACCGGGGAGCTGTTTTTT. It encodes CASSRTGGINTGELFF.

V is TRBV18 and J is TRBJ2-5; the match to TRBD2 covers 15 bases. V lost 3 bases and J lost 5; bases outside the gene matches: 1. This CDR3 has 15 residues. Germline V lookup: CDR1 KGHSH, CDR2 LQKENI. The CDR3, as DNA: TGTGCCAGCTCACCGGGACTAGCGGGGGGTGAGACCCAGTACTTC. Encoded protein: CASSPGLAGGETQYF.

The V and J genes are TRBV11-3 and TRBJ2-1; D remains unclear. The CDR3 sequence is 14 residues long. Trimming took 1 base from V and 7 from J, leaving 11 bases between them. CDR1 SGHNT and CDR2 YENEEA come from the germline V gene. The CDR3 protein is CASSLGGPGNEQFF. The CDR3 DNA reads as TGTGCCAGCAGCTTAGGTGGGCCCGGAAATGAGCAGTTCTTC.

About this clone itself: At the DNA level, this CDR3 is encoded by other sequences in the same sample as well. The genes are TRBV6-5 and TRBJ1-1; D perhaps matches TRBD1 (5 bases). Germline V gives CDR1 MNHEY, CDR2 SVGAGI. Trimming took off 3 bases at V and 1 base at J, with 9 bases between the two ends. The CDR3 sequence is 14 residues long. CDR3 coding DNA: TGTGCCAGCAGTTATTTGGGGGGGAACACTGAAGCTTTCTTT. Amino acid sequence: CASSYLGGNTEAFF.

This clone was observed once. This chain joins TRBV10-3 and TRBJ2-3; D not certain. The CDR3 length is 14 residues. Germline values: CDR1 ENHRY, CDR2 SYGVKD. V lost 3 bases and J 6 bases, leaving 13 bases between the germline ends. CDR3 sequence (DNA): TGTGCCATCAGTGAAATAGGGATTGGGGATACGCAGTATTTT. This encodes CAISEIGIGDTQYF.

The genes are TRBV3-1 (or the pseudogene TRBV3-2) and TRBJ1-2; D is uncertain. Germline V gene data show CDR1 as LGHDT and CDR2 as YNNKEL (reference sequence). V gave up 5 bases and J gave up 1 base, with 8 bases separating them. This CDR3 contains 13 residues. CDR3 residues: CASSASVNYGYTF. The CDR3 DNA reads TGTGCCAGCAGCGCCAGCGTTAACTATGGCTACACCTTC.

This chain connects TRBV6-2 or TRBV6-3 to TRBJ2-7; perhaps TRBD1 as D (6 bases). Trimming pared 6 bases from V and 4 bases from J, leaving 10 bases between. This CDR3 region has 12 residues. From germline, CDR1 is MNHEY and CDR2 SVGEGT. The DNA for the CDR3 is TGTGCCAGCAGCGCAACAGGGTACGAGCAGTACGTC. This encodes CASSATGYEQYV.